Each of the 2 T cell receptor beta chains below was sequenced from the same sample in a study of T-cell memory formation after mild COVID-19. TCRdb re-analysed the 5' RACE reads in MiXCR, keeping a single row per CDR3 protein. The sample includes around 370,000 distinct CDR3 sequences, around 21% of them seen just once. The sequenced sample consisted of PBMCs or a T cell subset sorted from them (not recorded which). These receptors all come from an adult woman who had mild COVID-19 (a few samples of this study predate the infection). Cell type and time point are not known.

This clonotype was detected only a few times. The chain links TRBV24-1 to TRBJ2-7; 8 bases fit TRBD1. CDR3 length: 14 amino acids. The trim removed 3 bases at V and 6 bases at J, leaving 6 bases unmatched. The germline CDR1 and CDR2 sequences are KGHDR and SFDVKD. CDR3 nucleotide sequence: TGTGCCACCAGTGATCGAAGACAGGGGTCCGAGCAGTACTTC. This codes for CATSDRRQGSEQYF.

The chain employs TRBV7-6 and TRBJ2-1, with unresolved D. The CDR3 runs 14 residues. The ends were cut back, 2 bases at V and 4 bases at J, with 9 bases in the middle. CDR1 is SGHVS and CDR2 is FNYEAQ in the germline V gene. Here the CDR3 reads CASSLRWGYNEQFF. In nucleotides, the CDR3 is TGTGCCAGCAGCTTAAGGTGGGGTTACAATGAGCAGTTCTTC.